This T cell receptor (beta chain) was observed in a study of identical twins. Study-level results: Insertions were reduced in abundant cord blood beta clonotypes but not in memory repertoires.

This clonotype turned up a few times. Its antigen remains unidentified. MiXCR was run by TCRdb on the 5' RACE reads, yielding one entry per CDR3 protein. The data show 400,000 to 500,000 distinct CDR3 sequences, around 18% seen once. Germline loops: CDR1 SNHLY, CDR2 FYNNEI. Trimming took off 1 base at V and 3 bases at J, with 7 bases between the two ends. The CDR3 is 14 residues long. This chain joins TRBV2 and TRBJ1-5, with D unresolved. This receptor was obtained from a man aged 50 or older in good health. Sequencing used naive T cells sorted from blood. This chain's CDR3 is CASSEGSNNQPQHF. In nucleotides, the CDR3 is TGTGCCAGCAGTGAAGGATCTAACAATCAGCCCCAGCATTTT.